The 5 T cell receptor beta chains reported below all come from one sample, sequenced in a study of cytomegalovirus exposure and HLA in healthy donors. This PCR relied on a set of 60 Vbeta primers and 13 Jbeta primers. Assay: immunoSEQ multiplex PCR; the TCRdb copy retains only in-frame clones and omits some. Here the sample spans some 130,000 clones, 75% to 85% being singletons. Material for sequencing was PBMCs. The receptors originated from a man aged 30 to 45 in good health and CMV-seronegative.

This chain connects TRBV23-1 to TRBJ2-2; D is undetermined. TRBV23-1 is noted as an ORF with a role that remains uncertain. V was clipped by 0 bases and J by 5 bases, with 4 bases between them. This CDR3 has 13 residues. CDR3 loop: CASSQSPTGELFF. For the CDR3, the DNA is TGCGCCAGCAGTCAATCTCCAACCGGGGAGCTGTTTTTT.

This clone was seen more than once but under ten times. The rearrangement joins TRBV7-9 to TRBJ1-1; D is perhaps TRBD1 (5 bases). The CDR3 consists of 15 residues. Trimming stripped 5 bases from V and 4 bases from J, with 17 bases between. In germline, CDR1 is SEHNR, CDR2 FQNEAQ (reference sequence). The CDR3 loop is CASSPLGLTVTEAFF. The CDR3 DNA sequence: TGTGCCAGCAGCCCACTGGGGCTCACGGTCACTGAAGCTTTCTTT.

On this clone itself: Its ends do not fully match the called genes, so a read error is possible. The rearrangement uses TRBV30 and TRBJ1-2, with no clear D. The CDR3 length is 14 residues. Germline V CDR1 and CDR2: GTSNPN, SVGIG (reference sequence). The CDR3 spells CAWSETGIYYGYPF. DNA for the CDR3: TGTGCCTGGAGCGAAACCGGGATTTACTATGGCTACCCCTTC.

The chain carries TRBV30 and TRBJ2-3; D uncertain. This CDR3 has 12 residues. V was clipped by 0 bases and J by 10 bases, with 11 bases between them. Germline values: CDR1 GTSNPN, CDR2 SVGIG (reference sequence). For the CDR3, the DNA is TGTGCCTGGAGTGTGCAAGGTAGCCCGCAGTATTTT. It codes for CAWSVQGSPQYF. The entire variable domain, with the rest obtained from reference TRBV30 and TRBJ2-3, is as follows: SQTIHQWPATLVQPVGSPLSLECTVEGTSNPNLYWYRQAAGRGLQLLFYSVGIGQISSEVPQNLSASRPQDRQFILSSKKLLLSDSGFYLCAWSVQGSPQYFGPGTRLTVL.

The V and J genes are TRBV4-1 and TRBJ1-2; TRBD1 aligns across 10 bases. The CDR3 length is 17 residues. CDR1 MGHRA and CDR2 YSYEKL come from the germline V gene. Trimming at V came to 1 base and at J to 2 bases, leaving 7 bases not matched to a gene. The DNA of the CDR3 is TGCGCCAGCAGCCAAGTGGGAACGGGACAGGGGAACTATGGCTACACCTTC. Encoded protein: CASSQVGTGQGNYGYTF.